This T cell receptor beta chain was recorded in a study of neoadjuvant anti-PD-1 for oral cavity cancer. TCRdb keeps only in-frame clones here, not all; method: immunoSEQ multiplex PCR. The sample yields 15,000 to 20,000 clones, around 72% seen once. The CDR3 totals 14 residues. Trimming removed 1 base at V and 1 base at J, with 7 bases between. In germline, CDR1 is SEHNR, CDR2 FQNEAQ (reference sequence). Sequences were derived from PBMCs, sampled before nivolumab (anti-PD-1) treatment. The V call is TRBV7-9, the J call TRBJ1-1; D not certain. This clonotype was sampled from a person aged 35-79 years with oral cavity squamous cell carcinoma. This CDR3 is CASSLVTGNTEAFF. In DNA form, the CDR3 reads TGTGCCAGCAGCTTAGTAACCGGGAACACTGAAGCTTTCTTT. The variable domain in full, with the rest retrieved from reference TRBV7-9 and TRBJ1-1, is DTGVSQNPRHKITKRGQNVTFRCDPISEHNRLYWYRQTLGQGPEFLTYFQNEAQLEKSRLLSDRFSAERPKGSFSTLEIQRTEQGDSAMYLCASSLVTGNTEAFFGQGTRLTVV.